This T cell receptor (beta chain) is from a study of CD8 T cells in Susac syndrome. A quantity of 0.5 to 1 ug RNA underwent reverse transcription using random hexamers. TCR beta CDR3 was amplified by immunoSEQ covering 54 Vbeta and 13 Jbeta. From the immunoSEQ multiplex PCR reads, TCRdb called clonotypes with MiXCR, one entry per CDR3 protein. The sample lists some 48,000 distinct CDR3 sequences, approximately 92% seen once, with around 0.4% in the top ten. Per the germline V gene, CDR1 is SGHRS and CDR2 is YFSETQ. The CDR3 has 14 amino acids. V lost 0 bases and J lost 1, with 7 bases in between. Blood CD8+ and CD4+ T cells underwent high-throughput TCR beta sequencing. The controls were healthy donors who were matched for age and sex. Negative isolation yielded CD4+ and CD8+ T cells, and FACS enriched TEMRA cells.

What was sequenced was CD8+ T cells from PBMCs. The V and J genes are TRBV5-1 and TRBJ1-1; a possible D gene is TRBD1 (5 bases). The receptor was isolated from a human donor in good health. CDR3 DNA: TGCGCCAGCAGCTTGGCGACAGAGAACACTGAAGCTTTCTTT. Amino acids: CASSLATENTEAFF. The full variable domain, rest sourced from reference TRBV5-1 and TRBJ1-1, is KAGVTQTPRYLIKTRGQQVTLSCSPISGHRSVSWYQQTPGQGLQFLFEYFSETQRNKGNFPGRFSGRQFSNSRSEMNVSTLELGDSALYLCASSLATENTEAFFGQGTRLTVV.